The rows below give T cell receptor beta chains drawn from one sample of a study of cytomegalovirus exposure and HLA in healthy donors. Libraries were prepared by immunoSEQ multiplex PCR; TCRdb keeps only in-frame clonotypes and omits some of them. The data contain about 160,000 clones, more than 65% of them seen just once; the ten biggest clones take up 5% to 6.5%. Sample: PBMCs. These receptors were taken from a man aged 50-60 years in good health and CMV-seropositive. Both conserved end residues are part of each CDR3. Fields, in order: CDR3 protein, CDR3 DNA, V gene, D gene, clone size, J gene. The D gene is left open where the match is weak. Some rows have no size entry. The others give once, few or many, or a class for an expanded clone.

CDR3 protein: CASSLGLETQYF
CDR3 DNA: TGTGCCAGCAGCTTGGGGCTAGAGACCCAGTACTTC
V gene: TRBV5-4
D gene: -
clone size: -
J gene: TRBJ2-5

CDR3 protein: CASVGLYEQYF
CDR3 DNA: TGTGCCAGTGTGGGACTCTACGAGCAGTACTTC
V gene: TRBV28
D gene: -
clone size: -
J gene: TRBJ2-7

CDR3 protein: CASSIGAIYSGANVLTF
CDR3 DNA: TGTGCCAGTAGTATAGGGGCGATTTACTCTGGGGCCAACGTCCTGACTTTC
V gene: TRBV19
D gene: -
clone size: -
J gene: TRBJ2-6

CDR3 protein: CAWSGRTSGISETQYF
CDR3 DNA: TGTGCCTGGAGTGGGCGGACTAGCGGGATTTCAGAGACCCAGTACTTC
V gene: TRBV30
D gene: TRBD2
clone size: -
J gene: TRBJ2-5

CDR3 protein: CASSLRLAGANEQYF
CDR3 DNA: TGTGCCAGCAGCCTTAGACTAGCGGGAGCGAACGAGCAGTACTTC
V gene: TRBV5-6
D gene: TRBD2
clone size: -
J gene: TRBJ2-7

CDR3 protein: CASSEGTSVTLGETQYF
CDR3 DNA: TGTGCCAGCAGTGAAGGGACTAGCGTTACGCTGGGGGAGACCCAGTACTTC
V gene: TRBV2
D gene: TRBD2
clone size: few
J gene: TRBJ2-5

CDR3 protein: CASSGYRVPTNTGELFF
CDR3 DNA: TGTGCCAGCAGCGGGTACAGGGTCCCTACGAACACCGGGGAGCTGTTTTTT
V gene: TRBV2
D gene: -
clone size: -
J gene: TRBJ2-2

CDR3 protein: CASSPQVARIKYF
CDR3 DNA: TGTGCCAGCAGCCCACAGGTGGCCCGCATCAAGTACTTC
V gene: TRBV11-2
D gene: -
clone size: -
J gene: TRBJ2-7

CDR3 protein: CASSSTGEGNQPQHF
CDR3 DNA: TGCGCCAGCAGCTCGACAGGGGAGGGCAATCAGCCCCAGCATTTT
V gene: TRBV5-1
D gene: TRBD1
clone size: -
J gene: TRBJ1-5

CDR3 protein: CASSFTDANYGYTF
CDR3 DNA: TGTGCCAGCAGTTTTACAGACGCTAACTATGGCTACACCTTC
V gene: TRBV6-6
D gene: -
clone size: -
J gene: TRBJ1-2

CDR3 protein: CGIGTASYNEQFF
CDR3 DNA: TGTGGAATAGGGACAGCCTCTTACAATGAGCAGTTCTTC
V gene: TRBV10-3
D gene: TRBD1
clone size: -
J gene: TRBJ2-1

CDR3 protein: CASSPSEGQQETQYF
CDR3 DNA: TGCGCCAGCAGCCCAAGCGAAGGACAGCAAGAGACCCAGTACTTC
V gene: TRBV4-1
D gene: -
clone size: -
J gene: TRBJ2-5

CDR3 protein: CASSLFSGINTGELFF
CDR3 DNA: TGTGCCAGCAGCTTATTCTCAGGGATAAACACCGGGGAGCTGTTTTTT
V gene: TRBV11-3
D gene: -
clone size: -
J gene: TRBJ2-2

CDR3 protein: CASLNRGREKLFF
CDR3 DNA: TGTGCCAGCCTAAACAGGGGACGCGAAAAACTGTTTTTT
V gene: TRBV6-1
D gene: TRBD1
clone size: -
J gene: TRBJ1-4

CDR3 protein: CASSRRNRGEAFF
CDR3 DNA: TGTGCCAGCAGTCGCAGAAACAGGGGTGAAGCTTTCTTT
V gene: TRBV6-5
D gene: TRBD1
clone size: -
J gene: TRBJ1-1

CDR3 protein: CASSPEGVYEQYF
CDR3 DNA: TGCGCCAGCAGCCCTGAGGGAGTGTACGAGCAGTACTTC
V gene: TRBV4-1
D gene: -
clone size: -
J gene: TRBJ2-7

CDR3 protein: CATSRDATAVNGYTF
CDR3 DNA: TGTGCCACCAGCAGAGATGCTACAGCTGTAAATGGCTACACCTTC
V gene: TRBV15
D gene: -
clone size: -
J gene: TRBJ1-2

CDR3 protein: CASSVFGIGTEAFF
CDR3 DNA: TGTGCCAGCAGCGTCTTCGGGATCGGGACTGAAGCTTTCTTT
V gene: TRBV9
D gene: -
clone size: -
J gene: TRBJ1-1

CDR3 protein: CASSPTSGNTGELFF
CDR3 DNA: TGTGCCAGCAGTCCGACTAGCGGGAACACCGGGGAGCTGTTTTTT
V gene: TRBV27
D gene: TRBD2
clone size: once
J gene: TRBJ2-2

CDR3 protein: CASTNGGPGGSHQPQHF
CDR3 DNA: TGTGCCAGCACCAATGGAGGTCCAGGAGGTTCCCATCAGCCCCAGCATTTT
V gene: TRBV28
D gene: -
clone size: -
J gene: TRBJ1-5

CDR3 protein: CASSITSGGPTDTQYF
CDR3 DNA: TGTGCCAGCAGCATCACTAGCGGGGGTCCCACAGATACGCAGTATTTT
V gene: TRBV5-4
D gene: TRBD2
clone size: -
J gene: TRBJ2-3

CDR3 protein: CASSRDRGSPSSYEQYF
CDR3 DNA: TGTGCCAGCAGCCGGGACAGGGGGTCCCCGAGCTCCTACGAGCAGTACTTC
V gene: TRBV2
D gene: TRBD1
clone size: -
J gene: TRBJ2-7

CDR3 protein: CASSYFRGKRINIQYF
CDR3 DNA: TGTGCCAGCAGTTACTTCAGGGGGAAACGGATAAACATTCAGTACTTC
V gene: TRBV6-6
D gene: TRBD1
clone size: -
J gene: TRBJ2-4

CDR3 protein: CASRVWGSGTQTQYF
CDR3 DNA: TGTGCCAGCAGGGTCTGGGGTAGCGGGACACAGACCCAGTACTTC
V gene: TRBV27
D gene: TRBD2
clone size: -
J gene: TRBJ2-5

CDR3 protein: CAISESDRGRPEAFF
CDR3 DNA: TGTGCCATCAGTGAGTCAGACAGGGGGCGACCAGAAGCTTTCTTT
V gene: TRBV10-3
D gene: TRBD1
clone size: -
J gene: TRBJ1-1

CDR3 protein: CASSELFPGGLNEQFF
CDR3 DNA: TGTGCCAGCAGTGAACTCTTCCCGGGAGGGCTGAATGAGCAGTTCTTC
V gene: TRBV2
D gene: TRBD2
clone size: -
J gene: TRBJ2-1

CDR3 protein: CAISEWDRAVDGYTF
CDR3 DNA: TGTGCCATCAGTGAGTGGGACAGGGCAGTGGATGGCTACACCTTC
V gene: TRBV10-3
D gene: TRBD1
clone size: -
J gene: TRBJ1-2

CDR3 protein: CASRSTGQGDDEQFF
CDR3 DNA: TGTGCCAGCAGGTCGACGGGACAGGGTGACGATGAGCAGTTCTTC
V gene: TRBV6-1
D gene: TRBD1
clone size: -
J gene: TRBJ2-1

CDR3 protein: CASSLAGVVSGNTIYF
CDR3 DNA: TGCGCCAGCAGCTTGGCGGGGGTCGTCTCTGGAAACACCATATATTTT
V gene: TRBV5-1
D gene: -
clone size: -
J gene: TRBJ1-3

CDR3 protein: CASSNAGGPDQPQHF
CDR3 DNA: TGCGCCAGCAGCAATGCAGGGGGCCCGGATCAGCCCCAGCATTTT
V gene: TRBV5-1
D gene: TRBD1
clone size: -
J gene: TRBJ1-5

CDR3 protein: CASSFLSSGTDTQYF
CDR3 DNA: TGTGCCAGCAGCTTCCTCTCTAGCGGCACAGATACGCAGTATTTT
V gene: TRBV11-2
D gene: -
clone size: many
J gene: TRBJ2-3

CDR3 protein: CASSLEAWEQYF
CDR3 DNA: TGTGCCAGCAGCTTAGAAGCTTGGGAGCAGTACTTC
V gene: TRBV11-2
D gene: -
clone size: -
J gene: TRBJ2-7

CDR3 protein: CASSSRHPVSAFF
CDR3 DNA: TGTGCCAGCAGCTCCCGACATCCCGTATCGGCTTTCTTT
V gene: TRBV7-2
D gene: -
clone size: -
J gene: TRBJ1-1

CDR3 protein: CASRRSPGSEQETQYF
CDR3 DNA: TGTGCCAGCAGGAGGTCCCCCGGGAGTGAACAAGAGACCCAGTACTTC
V gene: TRBV6-6
D gene: -
clone size: -
J gene: TRBJ2-5

CDR3 protein: CAWSVGGGRIYGYTF
CDR3 DNA: TGTGCCTGGAGTGTAGGGGGGGGGCGCATCTATGGCTACACCTTC
V gene: TRBV30
D gene: -
clone size: -
J gene: TRBJ1-2

CDR3 protein: CASSPQGTGDRELFF
CDR3 DNA: TGTGCCAGCAGCCCACAAGGGACAGGGGACCGGGAGCTGTTTTTT
V gene: TRBV11-2
D gene: TRBD1
clone size: few
J gene: TRBJ2-2

CDR3 protein: CASRAPSQAQHF
CDR3 DNA: TGTGCCAGCAGGGCCCCGTCGCAAGCCCAGCATTTT
V gene: TRBV28
D gene: -
clone size: -
J gene: TRBJ1-5